This TCR beta chain was captured by sequencing in a study of T cell repertoires in cytomegalovirus infection. Study details: It was the public TCR beta signatures that indicated both CMV infection and matching HLA type.

Each CDR3 protein gets one entry after TCRdb re-called the reads with MiXCR. Of some 150,000 distinct CDR3 sequences listed, under 8.5% were seen once; the top ten hold about 20%. Deletions cut 4 bases from V and 4 bases from J, with 12 bases between. The germline gives CDR1 MNHEY, CDR2 SVGEGT. This CDR3 contains 14 residues. The sample holds a few counts of this clonotype. The clonotype was recovered from a human donor in good health (CMV status not recorded). Some clones in this sample may be carry-over from other donors' samples. Sequenced input: PBMCs. The rearrangement links TRBV6-2 or TRBV6-3 to TRBJ2-3; no clear D gene. For the CDR3, the DNA is TGTGCCAGCAGTTTCTATCCTCCTTCAGATACGCAGTATTTT. This translates into CASSFYPPSDTQYF.